This T cell receptor beta chain originates from a study of T cell changes during pregnancy in multiple sclerosis. From germline, CDR1 is SGHAT and CDR2 FQNNGV. V lost 4 bases and J 1 base, leaving 11 bases between the germline ends. The CDR3 length is 14 residues. Measured with immunoSEQ multiplex PCR; TCRdb has only the in-frame clones, and not every one. The sample lists over 50,000 clones, roughly 89% occurring once. The TCR originated in a human donor whose cells served as feeder cells for cultures in a pregnancy study. The rearrangement joins TRBV11-2 to TRBJ2-7; D is possibly TRBD1 (6 bases). Sequencing was carried out using peripheral blood from another person, used as feeder cells. In DNA form, the CDR3 reads TGTGCCAGCAGCTGGCGACAGGAGTCCTACGAGCAGTACTTC. It specifies CASSWRQESYEQYF.